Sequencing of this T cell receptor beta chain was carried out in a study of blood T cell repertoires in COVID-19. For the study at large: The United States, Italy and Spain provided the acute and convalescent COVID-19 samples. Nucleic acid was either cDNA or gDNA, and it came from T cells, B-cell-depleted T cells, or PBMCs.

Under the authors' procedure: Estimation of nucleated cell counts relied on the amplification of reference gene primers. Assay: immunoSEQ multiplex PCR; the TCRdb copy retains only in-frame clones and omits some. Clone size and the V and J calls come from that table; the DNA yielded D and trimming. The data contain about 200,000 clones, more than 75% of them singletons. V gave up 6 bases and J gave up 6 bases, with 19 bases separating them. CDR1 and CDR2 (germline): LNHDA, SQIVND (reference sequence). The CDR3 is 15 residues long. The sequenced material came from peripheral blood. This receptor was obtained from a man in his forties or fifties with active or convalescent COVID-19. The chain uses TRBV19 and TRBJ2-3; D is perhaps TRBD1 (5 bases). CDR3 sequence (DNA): TGTGCCAGTAGCGTTCAGGGCGGTATTGGGGATACGCAGTATTTT. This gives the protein CASSVQGGIGDTQYF.